The 4 T cell receptor beta chains below were found in one sample sequenced in a study of cytomegalovirus exposure and HLA in healthy donors. Measured with immunoSEQ multiplex PCR; TCRdb has only the in-frame clones, and not every one. The table has roughly 52,000 clones, about 92% seen once; the top ten hold more than 1.5%. The specimen was PBMCs. All receptors derive from a woman aged 18 to 35 in good health and CMV-seropositive.

The chain is built from TRBV6-5 and TRBJ1-2, with 10 bases matching TRBD1. V lost 7 bases, J lost 5 bases, and 7 bases stayed unmatched. CDR1 MNHEY and CDR2 SVGAGI come from the germline V gene. The CDR3 contains 14 residues. CDR3 sequence: CASTRDRGDYGYTF. The CDR3 nucleotides are TGTGCCAGCACCCGGGACAGGGGCGATTATGGCTACACCTTC.

The V and J genes are TRBV7-3 and TRBJ2-1; 9 nucleotides line up with TRBD1. The CDR3 is 15 amino acids. V was clipped by 5 bases and J by 2 bases; unmatched bases: 4. Germline values: CDR1 SGHTA, CDR2 FQGTGA. CDR3 sequence: CASSPDRGAYNEQFF. In DNA, the CDR3 is TGTGCCAGCAGCCCAGACAGGGGGGCCTACAATGAGCAGTTCTTC.

The CDR3 DNA reads as TGCGCCAGCCCCTTAACGGGTTATTCCGAGCAGTACTTC. Translated, it gives CASPLTGYSEQYF. This chain links TRBV10-2 with TRBJ2-7; D call uncertain. V was clipped by 8 bases and J by 6 bases, with 17 bases between them. This CDR3 region has 13 residues. Germline V gene sequence: CDR1 WSHSY, CDR2 SAAADI.

The chain couples TRBV4-2 to TRBJ1-2, with 7 bases fitting TRBD1. J gave up 7 bases and V 0 bases, and 2 bases lay outside the gene matches. The germline V gene has CDR1 LGHNA and CDR2 YNFKEQ. This CDR3 comprises 13 residues. The CDR3 region is CASSQDWTGGYTF. In DNA form, the CDR3 reads TGTGCCAGCAGCCAAGATTGGACAGGTGGCTACACCTTC.